The present entry profiles one T cell receptor beta chain with its context. The clone's antigen remains unknown. With the read ending 3 residues before the CDR3 end, the germline J gene is used to fill in that end. The meaning of the sample's treatment or condition label: autologous CTL019 cells: CD19 CAR with 4-1BB and CD3 zeta domains. The CD19 CAR incorporated TCR zeta and 4-1BB costimulatory signaling domains. Leukapheresis was used to collect T cells from peripheral blood for manufacturing CTL019. The DNeasy Blood and Tissue Kit was used to extract genomic DNA from pre-infusion T cells, peripheral blood, or sorted post-infusion T cells. Measured from the cysteine to the phenylalanine, the CDR3 is 13 residues long. Shown are 30 bases from within the CDR3, in frame from base 1. V loses 7 bases of germline sequence and J loses 5 bases, and the interval between the two ends is 12 bases. CDR1 and CDR2, looked up from the germline V gene, are MDHEN and SYDVKM.

TCR beta chain deep sequencing was performed with the immunoSEQ assay. The paper's processing steps were these. Clonotype frequencies were computed using only productive TCR beta rearrangements. Imported from immuneACCESS, the table was reduced by TCRdb to in-frame sequences with V and J called. These copies leave out some clones; in studies compared against another copy, an unresolved V gene accounts for under half, and the cause of the remainder is not known. V and J calls and clone size are as listed in that table; D and trimming were resolved from the DNA. The table of this sample itemizes around 27,000 clones. The ten largest clones capture roughly 1.9% of the sample. The data stem from a study of TET2 disruption in CD19-targeted CAR T cells (dated by TCRdb to the late 2010s). Looking at the study overall: Sample numbers were set by the original clinical trial design and sample availability, with no additional inclusion criteria.

General findings and caveats noted by the study authors: The conclusions drawn about the patient's CAR T cells were based on extensive analysis of just one subject.

The receptor's source is a man between 65 and 85 years old with chronic lymphocytic leukemia. The chain is assembled from TRBV28 and TRBJ1-3, with no D gene named confidently. The sample here was CD8- CAR+ T cells sorted from cultured blood T cells, taken for CD19 CAR T cell therapy. The cell subset or site label here, explained by the study, means: CD8-negative CAR-positive T cells from the infusion product. This receptor carries the CDR3 CASIRNSRNTIYF. CDR3 DNA, as far as it was read: TGTGCCAGCATTCGGAACAGTCGAAACACC.